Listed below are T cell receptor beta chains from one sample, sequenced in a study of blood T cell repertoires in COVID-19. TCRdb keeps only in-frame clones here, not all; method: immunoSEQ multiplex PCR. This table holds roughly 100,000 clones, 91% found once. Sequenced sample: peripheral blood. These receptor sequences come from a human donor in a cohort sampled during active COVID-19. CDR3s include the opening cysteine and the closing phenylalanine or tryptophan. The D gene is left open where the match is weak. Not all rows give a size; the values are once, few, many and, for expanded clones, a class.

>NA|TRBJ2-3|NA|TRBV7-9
TGTGCCAGCAGCTTAGCGCGGGACAGATACACAGATACGCAGTATTTT
CASSLARDRYTDTQYF
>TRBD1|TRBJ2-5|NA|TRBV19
TGTGCCACCCCTCCGGGACAGCCCCAAGAGACCCAGTACTTC
CATPPGQPQETQYF
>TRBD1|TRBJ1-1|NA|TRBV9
TGTGCCAGCAGCCACAGACAGGGGAAGATGACTGAAGCTTTCTTT
CASSHRQGKMTEAFF
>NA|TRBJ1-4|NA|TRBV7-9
TGTGCCAGCAGCTTTCGGGGGGACACTCTATTCCGTGAAAAACTGTTTTTT
CASSFRGDTLFREKLFF
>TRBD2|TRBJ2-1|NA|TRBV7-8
TGTGCCAGCAGCTTAGGGGTTAGCGGGGGTTACAATGAGCAGTTCTTC
CASSLGVSGGYNEQFF
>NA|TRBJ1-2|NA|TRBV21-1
TGTGCCAGCAGCTACCGGGACACCCACGCGGGTGGCTACACCTTC
CASSYRDTHAGGYTF
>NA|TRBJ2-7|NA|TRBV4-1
TGCGCCAGCAGCCAAGATGCGGGTTCAGCGCAGTACTTC
CASSQDAGSAQYF
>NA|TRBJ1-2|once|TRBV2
TGTGCCAGCACCGAAGTGGAGCTCTATGGCTACACCTTC
CASTEVELYGYTF
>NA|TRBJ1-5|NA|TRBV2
TGTGCCAGCAGTGAGAGGGGGATCAATCAGCCCCAGCATTTT
CASSERGINQPQHF
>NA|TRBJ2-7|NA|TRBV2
TGTGCCAGCAGTGACGGTGGCCAGGGGAACTACGAGCAGTACTTC
CASSDGGQGNYEQYF
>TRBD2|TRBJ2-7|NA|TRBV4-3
TGCGCCAGCAGCCGCCAGCCTCTCACTAGCGGGCCTTACTCCTACGAGCAGTACTTC
CASSRQPLTSGPYSYEQYF
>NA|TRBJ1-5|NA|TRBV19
TGTGCCAGTAGTATAGGTAACGGGGAATCAGCCCAGCATTTT
CASSIGNGESAQHF
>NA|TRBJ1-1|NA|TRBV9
TGTGCCAGCAGCGAGGTCCCCAGGGGCCGGCACACTGAAGCTTTCTTT
CASSEVPRGRHTEAFF
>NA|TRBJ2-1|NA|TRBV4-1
TGCGCCAGCAGCCCCTACTACCCGCGAACCGCTAATGATGAGCAGTTCTTC
CASSPYYPRTANDEQFF
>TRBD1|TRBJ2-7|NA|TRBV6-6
TGTGCCAGCAGTCGCGAATGGGGGCAGGGGGCTGGGGAGCAGTACTTC
CASSREWGQGAGEQYF
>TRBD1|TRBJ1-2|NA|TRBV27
TGTGCCAGCAGTTCCTACCGGGACAGGGTTATCGGTGGCTACACCTTC
CASSSYRDRVIGGYTF
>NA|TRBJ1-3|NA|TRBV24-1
TGTGCCACCAGTGATCCACCCTCGGGGGCGGGAGAGGATTTT
CATSDPPSGAGEDF
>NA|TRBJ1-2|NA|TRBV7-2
TGTGCCAGCAGCTTATCACGGACAGCCTTCCCCGGCTACACCTTC
CASSLSRTAFPGYTF
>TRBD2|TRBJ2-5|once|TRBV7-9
TGTGCCAGCAGCTTCGGACTAGCGGGGGGAGGGCAAGAGACCCAGTACTTC
CASSFGLAGGGQETQYF
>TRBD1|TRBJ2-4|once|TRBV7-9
TGTGCCAGCAGCTTAGTGGGAGAAGGGGGCTCTTTGAACATTCAGTACTTC
CASSLVGEGGSLNIQYF
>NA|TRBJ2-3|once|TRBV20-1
TGCAGTGCTAGTCCTTTCCAGGGCACAGATACGCAGTATTTT
CSASPFQGTDTQYF
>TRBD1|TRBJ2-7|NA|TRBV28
TGTGCCAGCAGCCTGTTCGGGACAGGGGTATTCGGGGACGAGCAGTACTTC
CASSLFGTGVFGDEQYF
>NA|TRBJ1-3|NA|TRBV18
TGTGCCAGCTCACCAACAAGTCGCCCTGGAAACACCATATATTTT
CASSPTSRPGNTIYF
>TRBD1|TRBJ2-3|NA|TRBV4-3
TGCGCCAGCAGCCAAGTGATTAGGGGGCATGGCACAGATACGCAGTATTTT
CASSQVIRGHGTDTQYF
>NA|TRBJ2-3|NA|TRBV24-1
TGTGCCACCAGTGATCGCGCGGGGACAGATCGCACAGATACGCAGTATTTT
CATSDRAGTDRTDTQYF
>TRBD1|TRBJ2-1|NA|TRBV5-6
TGTGCCAGCAGCTTCGGGACAGGGGGGCATGAGCAGTTCTTC
CASSFGTGGHEQFF
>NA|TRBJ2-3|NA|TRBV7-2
TGTGCCAGCAGCCGTAGAGGCACAGATACGCAGTATTTT
CASSRRGTDTQYF
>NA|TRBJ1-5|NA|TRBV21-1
TGTGCCAGCAGCTCAAAAGACAGCCACCAATATAGCAATCAGCCCCAGCATTTT
CASSSKDSHQYSNQPQHF